The table lists the clone carrying this TCR beta chain with a few counts. The antigen is unknown. The data originate from a study of identical twins. Points from the study as a whole: There was more out-of-frame TCR alpha sharing in monozygotic twins than models estimated. The more abundant beta clonotypes in cord blood had fewer insertions, and memory repertoires did not show this.

Healthy Caucasians were all of the donors. Template switching added a universal primer site, and cDNA bore unique molecular identifiers. TCRdb itself ran the 5' RACE reads through MiXCR, one entry per CDR3 protein. The sample records roughly 250,000 distinct CDR3 sequences, 11% to 15% being singletons. This CDR3 has 15 amino acids. CDR1 is DFQATT, CDR2 SNEGSKA, per germline (reference sequence). Trimming shortened V by 3 bases and J by 4 bases, and 18 bases separated the two germline ends. The receptor's source is a woman younger than 35 in good health. The sample comprised memory (CD45RO+) T cells sorted from blood. The rearrangement joins TRBV20-1 to TRBJ1-1; the D is unclear. This CDR3 is CSARVHGISATEAFF. CDR3 coding DNA: TGCAGTGCTAGGGTACACGGAATTAGTGCCACTGAAGCTTTCTTT.